The source of this T cell receptor beta chain is a study of blood T cell repertoires in COVID-19. About the research overall: Material from acute and convalescent COVID-19 was sourced from the United States, Italy and Spain. PBMCs, B-cell-depleted T cells, or T cells were the source of the cDNA or gDNA that made up the material.

In the original processing: For nucleated cells, counts were estimated from reference gene primer amplification. Clones were read by immunoSEQ multiplex PCR, and TCRdb kept only the in-frame ones, dropping some. The D gene and trimming were derived from the DNA, and the V and J assignments and clone size from that table. The data hold 110,000 or so clones, with roughly four fifths observed a single time. This CDR3 is 17 amino acids long. The V and J ends lost 1 base and 0 bases respectively, with 13 bases between them. CDR1 is LGHNT, CDR2 FRNRAP, per germline. V and J are TRBV12-5 and TRBJ1-5; a possible D gene is TRBD1 (5 bases). The sequenced material came from peripheral blood. This TCR came from a human donor in a cohort sampled during active COVID-19. The CDR3 DNA reads TGTGCTAGTGGTTTGGGACAGACCTCCTATAGCAATCAGCCCCAGCATTTT. Protein product: CASGLGQTSYSNQPQHF.